The rows below give T cell receptor beta chains drawn from one sample of a study of beta chain features in type 1 diabetes. The data were produced by immunoSEQ multiplex PCR, yet TCRdb's version contains in-frame clones alone and is incomplete. The sample has 140,000 to 150,000 clones; under 60% are singletons. The source material was Tregs from blood. Every receptor here comes from a man between 18 and 35 years old in good health. The CDR3 runs from the conserved cysteine through the conserved F or W. D genes are given only for firm matches. Clone size is stated in some rows and not others, as once, few, many or a class when expanded.

length	size	V	D	J	CDR3	DNA
14	.	TRBV7-9	.	TRBJ1-6	CASSLTAYNSPLHF	TGTGCCAGCAGCTTAACAGCCTATAATTCACCCCTCCACTTT
16	few	TRBV6-6	TRBD1	TRBJ2-7	CASRTGGQGALPEQYF	TGTGCCAGCAGAACGGGCGGGCAGGGGGCATTACCCGAGCAGTACTTC
13	.	TRBV27	.	TRBJ1-5	CASSYAGHQPQHF	TGTGCCAGCAGTTATGCGGGGCATCAGCCCCAGCATTTT
11	few	TRBV29-1	.	TRBJ2-3	CSGLYGDTQYF	TGCAGCGGACTCTATGGCGATACGCAGTATTTT
14	.	TRBV7-8	.	TRBJ1-2	CASSPGQAVGGYTF	TGTGCCAGCAGCCCGGGACAAGCCGTAGGTGGCTACACCTTC
15	.	TRBV4-2	TRBD2	TRBJ2-7	CASSPWREGRNEQYF	TGTGCCAGCAGCCCCTGGCGGGAGGGCCGTAACGAGCAGTACTTC
17	.	TRBV7-6	TRBD1	TRBJ2-1	CASSLDRGYSSYNEQFF	TGTGCCAGCAGCCTAGACAGGGGGTATAGCTCCTACAATGAGCAGTTCTTC
14	.	TRBV19	.	TRBJ2-1	CATLGAGAYNEQFF	TGTGCCACCTTGGGGGCAGGGGCTTACAATGAGCAGTTCTTC
14	.	TRBV4-2	.	TRBJ2-7	CASSPRLETYEQYF	TGTGCCAGCAGCCCCCGACTTGAGACCTACGAGCAGTACTTC
14	.	TRBV5-1	.	TRBJ2-7	CASSLMMLASEQYF	TGCGCCAGCAGCTTGATGATGCTAGCTAGCGAGCAGTACTTC
18	few	TRBV18	TRBD2	TRBJ2-1	CASSPSSSGRPKGDEQFF	TGTGCCAGCTCACCCTCGTCCAGCGGGAGGCCTAAGGGGGATGAGCAGTTCTTC
18	few	TRBV7-2	.	TRBJ1-1	CASSLVLNPSAPNTEAFF	TGTGCCAGCAGCTTAGTCTTGAATCCTAGTGCACCGAACACTGAAGCTTTCTTT
15	few	TRBV5-1	TRBD1	TRBJ1-2	CASSHRPIQGNGYTF	TGCGCCAGCAGCCATCGCCCAATACAGGGGAATGGCTACACCTTC
19	once	TRBV14	TRBD1	TRBJ2-7	CASSQDLRRKDRDNGEQYF	TGTGCCAGCAGCCAAGATCTCAGGCGAAAGGACAGGGACAATGGAGAGCAGTACTTC
14	.	TRBV5-5	.	TRBJ1-1	CASSWWGGMTEAFF	TGTGCCAGCAGCTGGTGGGGGGGTATGACTGAAGCTTTCTTT
15	.	TRBV28	TRBD1	TRBJ1-2	CASSVGGQVNYGYTF	TGTGCCAGCAGTGTAGGGGGACAGGTGAACTATGGCTACACCTTC
16	few	TRBV9	TRBD2	TRBJ2-1	CASSGEGKEGNNEQFF	TGTGCCAGCAGCGGGGAGGGGAAGGAGGGAAACAATGAGCAGTTCTTC
19	.	TRBV4-3	TRBD1	TRBJ1-1	CASSQYSGTGFGSYTEAFF	TGCGCCAGCAGCCAATACTCGGGGACAGGGTTTGGGTCTTACACTGAAGCTTTCTTT
14	.	TRBV2	TRBD2	TRBJ2-1	CASRGAGGRNEQFF	TGTGCCAGCAGGGGAGCGGGAGGGCGAAATGAGCAGTTCTTC
16	.	TRBV9	.	TRBJ1-1	CASSPRPPELNTEAFF	TGTGCCAGCAGCCCCCGCCCCCCGGAGTTGAACACTGAAGCTTTCTTT
14	.	TRBV18	.	TRBJ2-3	CASSPLSFADTQYF	TGTGCCAGCTCACCACTTAGCTTCGCAGATACGCAGTATTTT
15	few	TRBV28	.	TRBJ2-2	CAIGPREVFPGELFF	TGTGCCATCGGACCCAGGGAAGTGTTCCCCGGGGAGCTGTTTTTT
15	few	TRBV5-1	TRBD2	TRBJ2-7	CASSMVLAGAYEQYF	TGCGCCAGCAGCATGGTCTTAGCGGGAGCCTACGAGCAGTACTTC
13	few	TRBV27	.	TRBJ1-1	CASSRVRTTEAFF	TGTGCCAGCAGTCGAGTTCGTACGACTGAAGCTTTCTTT
16	.	TRBV5-6	TRBD2	TRBJ2-1	CASSLSAGGGGNEQFF	TGTGCCAGCAGCTTGTCTGCGGGCGGGGGGGGCAATGAGCAGTTCTTC
16	few	TRBV4-2	TRBD2	TRBJ2-1	CASSQYPRGGRNEQFF	TGTGCCAGCAGCCAATATCCGCGGGGGGGCCGCAATGAGCAGTTCTTC
14	once	TRBV7-9	.	TRBJ2-3	CASSLGAGSDTQYF	TGTGCCAGCAGCTTAGGGGCAGGGTCAGATACGCAGTATTTT
15	once	TRBV2	TRBD2	TRBJ2-2	CASSEKSGSTGELFF	TGTGCCAGCAGTGAAAAGAGCGGGAGCACCGGGGAGCTGTTTTTT
14	few	TRBV18	TRBD1	TRBJ2-7	CASSPDRGSYEQYF	TGTGCCAGCTCACCGGACAGGGGCTCCTACGAGCAGTACTTC
15	few	TRBV28	TRBD2	TRBJ2-1	CASSSAGGSYNEQFF	TGTGCCAGCAGCTCAGCGGGAGGGTCCTACAATGAGCAGTTCTTC
15	.	TRBV7-2	.	TRBJ1-6	CASSLARGAQSPLHF	TGTGCCAGCAGCTTAGCGCGGGGGGCTCAGTCACCCCTCCACTTT
15	few	TRBV27	.	TRBJ1-4	CASRGRRVTNEKLFF	TGTGCCAGCAGGGGCCGGAGGGTCACTAATGAAAAACTGTTTTTT
15	once	TRBV28	.	TRBJ2-7	CASSSVAGRLDEQYF	TGTGCCAGCAGTTCAGTGGCGGGACGGTTAGACGAGCAGTACTTC
12	.	TRBV4-2	TRBD1	TRBJ1-5	CASGQGGQPQHF	TGTGCCAGCGGACAGGGGGGTCAGCCCCAGCATTTT
17	.	TRBV4-2	.	TRBJ2-5	CASSPPFLGGGAETQYF	TGTGCCAGCAGCCCTCCTTTCCTCGGAGGGGGGGCAGAGACCCAGTACTTC
16	.	TRBV7-2	.	TRBJ1-5	CASSLTGDLSNQPQHF	TGTGCCAGCAGCTTAACAGGAGACCTAAGCAATCAGCCCCAGCATTTT
17	few	TRBV7-3	.	TRBJ2-2	CASSLVAGSGPAGELFF	TGTGCCAGCAGCTTGGTGGCAGGGTCTGGTCCGGCCGGGGAGCTGTTTTTT
12	.	TRBV19	.	TRBJ2-3	CASSSGGDTQYF	TGTGCCAGTAGTTCAGGAGGAGATACGCAGTATTTT
12	.	TRBV29-1	.	TRBJ1-2	CSGRGTNYGYTF	TGCAGCGGACGGGGAACTAACTATGGCTACACCTTC
15	.	TRBV4-2	TRBD1	TRBJ1-2	CASSHPGQGDYGYTF	TGTGCCAGCAGCCACCCGGGACAGGGCGACTATGGCTACACCTTC
13	.	TRBV7-2	TRBD2	TRBJ2-3	CASSLSGGNTQYF	TGTGCCAGCAGCTTATCGGGGGGGAATACGCAGTATTTT
11	few	TRBV20-1	.	TRBJ1-1	CSAFRGTEAFF	TGCAGTGCTTTTAGGGGGACTGAAGCTTTCTTT
15	few	TRBV4-3	.	TRBJ2-5	CASSRGHGYQETQYF	TGCGCCAGCAGCCGGGGACACGGGTACCAAGAGACCCAGTACTTC
12	.	TRBV7-9	.	TRBJ2-7	CASSQGYYEQYF	TGTGCCAGCAGCCAGGGTTACTACGAGCAGTACTTC
15	few	TRBV25-1	TRBD1	TRBJ2-5	CASSVWDRTKETQYF	TGTGCCAGCAGTGTTTGGGACAGGACAAAAGAGACCCAGTACTTC
14	.	TRBV4-1	.	TRBJ2-7	CASSKGGRNYEQYF	TGCGCCAGCAGCAAGGGGGGGCGAAACTACGAGCAGTACTTC
13	.	TRBV7-9	TRBD2	TRBJ2-7	CASSLHGGYEQYF	TGTGCCAGCAGCTTGCACGGGGGGTACGAGCAGTACTTC
15	.	TRBV5-4	TRBD2	TRBJ2-1	CASSPLTSGRDEQFF	TGTGCCAGCAGCCCCCTGACTAGCGGGAGGGATGAGCAGTTCTTC
16	.	TRBV5-1	.	TRBJ2-2	CASSLDPSGNTGELFF	TGCGCCAGCAGCTTGGATCCGAGCGGCAACACCGGGGAGCTGTTTTTT
14	.	TRBV6-5	.	TRBJ2-6	CASSLAGGANVLTF	TGTGCCAGCAGTCTGGCCGGGGGGGCCAACGTCCTGACTTTC
16	.	TRBV10-3	TRBD2	TRBJ2-1	CAISEWTSAYYNEQFF	TGTGCCATCAGTGAGTGGACTAGCGCATATTACAATGAGCAGTTCTTC
14	.	TRBV19	.	TRBJ1-5	CASIRGGVNQPQHF	TGTGCCAGTATACGGGGCGGGGTCAATCAGCCCCAGCATTTT